The 14 T cell receptor beta chains given below trace back to one sample, sequenced in a study of siplizumab effects on memory and regulatory T cells. The protocol was immunoSEQ multiplex PCR, while the TCRdb copy is restricted to in-frame clones and leaves out a portion. Found here are some 110,000 clones, more than 85% of them singletons; the top ten hold about 0.62%. The sequenced material came from Tregs sorted from blood. The receptors derive from a human donor in good health.

V is TRBV5-6 and J is TRBJ2-3; no definite D call. This CDR3 has 11 residues. V lost 3 bases, J lost 2 bases, and 1 base lay in between. Germline CDR1 is SGHDT and CDR2 is YYEEEE. The CDR3 DNA is TGTGCCAGCAGCTCCACAGATACGCAGTATTTT. Its translation is CASSSTDTQYF.

V and J are TRBV18 and TRBJ2-2; 7 bases align to TRBD1. Per germline, CDR1 KGHSH and CDR2 LQKENI. J lost 3 bases, V lost 3 bases, and 7 bases had no gene match. CDR3 length equals 16 residues. This CDR3 reads CASSPTTGFYTGELFF. The CDR3 DNA sequence: TGTGCCAGCTCACCTACGACAGGGTTTTACACCGGGGAGCTGTTTTTT.

The V call is TRBV4-2, the J call TRBJ2-2, with D perhaps matching TRBD2 (6 bases). CDR3 length: 16 amino acids. CDR1 LGHNA and CDR2 YNFKEQ come from the germline V gene. V was cut by 4 bases and J by 7 bases, with 19 bases left in between. CDR3 protein: CASSPYLGTGDGELFF. The CDR3 bases are TGTGCCAGCAGCCCCTATCTTGGGACGGGGGACGGGGAGCTGTTTTTT.

The chain carries TRBV6-5 and TRBJ1-1, with 8 bases aligning to TRBD1. This CDR3 has 14 residues. Germline trimming cut 6 bases from V and 1 base from J; bases unmatched to any gene: 4. Germline CDR1 is MNHEY and CDR2 is SVGAGI. This CDR3 reads CASRGQGRNTEAFF. CDR3 DNA: TGTGCCAGCAGAGGACAGGGACGGAACACTGAAGCTTTCTTT.

The chain couples TRBV2 to TRBJ2-1; D is unclear. CDR3 length equals 15 residues. The V gene's germline CDR1 is SNHLY and CDR2 FYNNEI. Between the trimmed V and J ends, which lost 3 bases and 2 bases, there was a span of 11 bases. Here the CDR3 reads CASSDRQGTYNEQFF. CDR3 bases: TGTGCCAGCAGTGACCGCCAAGGGACCTACAATGAGCAGTTCTTC.

This sequence joins TRBV25-1 and TRBJ2-5; TRBD1 matches at 9 bases. From germline, CDR1 is MGHDK and CDR2 SYGVNS. With 10 bases clipped from V and 4 bases from J, the junction kept 7 bases outside the gene matches. The CDR3 sequence is 13 residues long. The CDR3 here is CANPTGGSETQYF. Here the CDR3 DNA reads TGTGCCAACCCCACAGGGGGCTCAGAGACCCAGTACTTC. Full variable domain (rest looked up from reference TRBV25-1 and TRBJ2-5): EADIYQTPRYLVIGTGKKITLECSQTMGHDKMYWYQQDPGMELHLIHYSYGVNSTEKGDLSSESTVSRIRTEHFPLTLESARPSHTSQYLCANPTGGSETQYFGPGTRLLVL.

The chain employs TRBV2 and TRBJ2-2; no firm D call. The V gene lost 6 bases and the J gene lost 2 bases, with 13 bases spanning the gap. The CDR3 runs to 15 residues. Germline V gene sequence: CDR1 SNHLY, CDR2 FYNNEI. The CDR3 DNA follows: TGTGCCAGCAGGAAGGTGGTGGGAAACACCGGGGAGCTGTTTTTT. This sequence encodes CASRKVVGNTGELFF.

Note on this clone: The sample holds other DNA sequences that translate to the same CDR3. V usage is TRBV10-2 and J usage is TRBJ2-7; the match to TRBD1 covers 7 bases. This CDR3 has 15 amino acids. CDR1 WSHSY and CDR2 SAAADI come from the germline V gene. The V segment lost 6 bases and the J segment 0 bases; nucleotides outside the gene matches: 8. CDR3 sequence (DNA): TGCGCCAGCAGACAAAACAGGGACAGCTCCTACGAGCAGTACTTC. Protein: CASRQNRDSSYEQYF.

The chain couples TRBV6-5 to TRBJ2-7; 7 nucleotides line up with TRBD2. The CDR3 covers 15 residues. Per germline, CDR1 MNHEY and CDR2 SVGAGI. Trimming removed 0 bases from V and 2 bases from J; junction bases left unmatched: 4. The CDR3 DNA is TGTGCCAGCAGTTACTCAGGCGGGGGACCCTACGAGCAGTACTTC. Its protein product is CASSYSGGGPYEQYF.

The chain carries TRBV7-9 and TRBJ2-7; D uncertain. The CDR3 is 12 residues long. V was shortened by 1 base and J by 6 bases, with 7 bases between the two germline ends. CDR1 is SEHNR and CDR2 is FQNEAQ in the germline V gene (reference sequence). The CDR3 reads CASSLDLVEQYF. In DNA, the CDR3 is TGTGCCAGCAGCTTAGACTTGGTCGAGCAGTACTTC.

The chain links TRBV7-6 to TRBJ2-7; D is possibly TRBD1 (6 bases). V lost 5 bases and J lost 4, with 15 bases in between. The CDR3 spans 14 residues. CDR1 is SGHVS, CDR2 FNYEAQ, per germline. The DNA of the CDR3 is TGTGCCAGCAGCCAGTGGGGGCAGGATTACGAGCAGTACTTC. Amino acid sequence: CASSQWGQDYEQYF. Full variable domain (missing parts from reference TRBV7-6 and TRBJ2-7): GAGVSQSPRYKVTKRGQDVALRCDPISGHVSLYWYRQALGQGPEFLTYFNYEAQQDKSGLPNDRFSAERPEGSISTLTIQRTEQRDSAMYRCASSQWGQDYEQYFGPGTRLTVT.

V and J are TRBV19 and TRBJ1-2; a possible D gene is TRBD1 (6 bases). The CDR3 contains 18 residues. The V gene's germline CDR1 is LNHDA and CDR2 SQIVND (reference sequence). V was cut by 5 bases and J by 4 bases, with 26 bases left in between. This CDR3 is CASSPIRATGRWSYGYTF. In DNA form, the CDR3 reads TGTGCCAGTAGTCCGATTAGGGCTACAGGGCGATGGAGCTATGGCTACACCTTC.

The chain uses TRBV27 and TRBJ2-7; 9 bases line up with TRBD2. V shed 4 bases and J 6 bases; nucleotides not matched to a gene: 13. The CDR3 contains 16 residues. Germline V gene data show CDR1 as MNHEY and CDR2 as SMNVEV (reference sequence). As DNA, the CDR3 is TGTGCCAGCAGTTCACGGGTTGGGCTAGCGGGAAGCGAGCAGTACTTC. This gives the protein CASSSRVGLAGSEQYF.

The V and J genes are TRBV6-5 and TRBJ1-6; possibly TRBD1 for D (5 bases). There are 14 residues in the CDR3. CDR1 is MNHEY and CDR2 is SVGAGI in the germline V gene. The V end was cut by 7 bases, the J end by 10 bases, with 17 bases between. CDR3 nucleotides: TGTGCCAGCAAACGGGCAGGGTTAGGCTCACCCCTCCACTTT. This encodes CASKRAGLGSPLHF.